Listed below are T cell receptor beta chains from one sample, sequenced in a study of blood T cell repertoires in COVID-19. Sequenced by immunoSEQ multiplex PCR; TCRdb stores in-frame clones only, minus some. The sample yields roughly 100,000 clones, 80% to 90% seen once. Input material: peripheral blood. The receptors come from a man aged 55 to 70 with acute or convalescent COVID-19. Each CDR3 is given with its conserved first and last residue. The D gene is left open where the match is weak. A row's size may be missing; if present it is once, few, many or a size class.

j_gene | d_gene | abundance | v_gene | CDR3nt | CDR3aa
TRBJ1-6 | . | once | TRBV6-7 | TGTGCCAGCAGTTACCCCCCCGGGGTTAGGACACCCCTCCACTTT | CASSYPPGVRTPLHF
TRBJ1-1 | . | . | TRBV29-1 | TGCAGCGTTGAGGGACACCGGGGCACTGAAGCTTTCTTT | CSVEGHRGTEAFF
TRBJ2-1 | . | . | TRBV30 | TGTGCAGCCGGGGAGGGACAACTATACAATGAGCAGTTCTTC | CAAGEGQLYNEQFF
TRBJ2-7 | TRBD2 | . | TRBV6-2/TRBV6-3 | TGTGCCAGCAGTTACTCGTTTGGGACTAGCGGCTCCTACGAGCAGTACTTC | CASSYSFGTSGSYEQYF
TRBJ1-1 | . | . | TRBV7-2 | TGTGCCAGCAGCTTAGGACAAATCATGAACACTGAAGCTTTCTTT | CASSLGQIMNTEAFF
TRBJ2-6 | . | . | TRBV7-2 | TGTGCCAGCAGCTTCTTCCTATCTGGGGCCAACGTCCTGACTTTC | CASSFFLSGANVLTF
TRBJ1-1 | . | . | TRBV2 | TGTGCCTTCAAGAGCCGGAGCCTTCTTCTGAACACTGAAGCTTTCTTT | CAFKSRSLLLNTEAFF
TRBJ2-1 | . | . | TRBV5-5 | TGTGCCAGCTTGCCTAGCTCCTACAATGAGCAGTTCTTC | CASLPSSYNEQFF
TRBJ2-5 | TRBD2 | . | TRBV19 | TGTGCCAGTAGTATAGTAGCGGGGCCAAAGGAGACCCAGTACTTC | CASSIVAGPKETQYF
TRBJ2-7 | . | . | TRBV7-8 | TGTGCCAGCAGCCGGACTCGCTCCTACGAGCAGTACTTC | CASSRTRSYEQYF
TRBJ1-2 | . | . | TRBV3-1/TRBV3-2 | TGTGCCAGCAGCCAGGGGGCGCCTGGTGGCTACACCTTC | CASSQGAPGGYTF
TRBJ1-6 | . | . | TRBV7-9 | TGTGCCAGCAGCTCGACAGGACAGTCCAGCTCCTATAATTCACCCCTCCACTTT | CASSSTGQSSSYNSPLHF
TRBJ2-1 | . | . | TRBV11-3 | TGTGCCAGCAGCTCCACGGGGGATTACAATGAGCAGTTCTTC | CASSSTGDYNEQFF
TRBJ2-1 | TRBD2 | . | TRBV3-1/TRBV3-2 | TGTGCCAGCAGCCAGTTAGCGGGGACTATATACAATGAGCAGTTCTTC | CASSQLAGTIYNEQFF
TRBJ1-4 | TRBD1 | once | TRBV5-8 | TGTGCCAGCAGCTTGGAGTCAGGGGGTTGGACTGCAACTAATGAAAAACTGTTTTTT | CASSLESGGWTATNEKLFF
TRBJ2-2 | TRBD1 | once | TRBV7-2 | TGTGCCAGCAGCTTGAGGGACAGGACGAACACCGGGGAGCTGTTTTTT | CASSLRDRTNTGELFF
TRBJ1-1 | . | . | TRBV7-6 | TGTGCCAGCAGCTCGGGGCAGGGGACCCGAACCACTGAAGCTTTCTTT | CASSSGQGTRTTEAFF
TRBJ2-7 | TRBD2 | . | TRBV2 | TGTGCCAGCAGCCCCTCCCGCGGGGGCTCCTACGAGCAGTACTTC | CASSPSRGGSYEQYF
TRBJ2-7 | TRBD2 | . | TRBV20-1 | TGCAGTGCTAGTCGTCTGGGAGGGTGGGGAGGCGGGAGGTTTAACGAGCAGTACTTC | CSASRLGGWGGGRFNEQYF
TRBJ2-7 | . | . | TRBV24-1 | TGTGCCACCAGTGACCACTACGAGCAGTACTTC | CATSDHYEQYF
TRBJ1-6 | TRBD1 | . | TRBV2 | TGTGCCAGCAGTTGGGGACAGGGGGCAGGTTCACCCCTCCACTTT | CASSWGQGAGSPLHF
TRBJ2-5 | TRBD2 | . | TRBV11-2 | TGTGCCAGCAGCTTAGACGGGGGGAAGGAGACCCAGTACTTC | CASSLDGGKETQYF
TRBJ2-7 | TRBD2 | . | TRBV4-3 | TGCGCCAGCAGCCGGATAGCGGGAGGGTCCTACGAGCAGTACTTC | CASSRIAGGSYEQYF
TRBJ1-4 | . | few | TRBV7-8 | TGTGCCAGCAGCTTAGTAGGCGGCTCTGCAACTAATGAAAAACTGTTTTTT | CASSLVGGSATNEKLFF
TRBJ2-1 | TRBD2 | . | TRBV19 | TGTGCCAGTAGTGTGACTAGCGGACCCTACAATGAGCAGTTCTTC | CASSVTSGPYNEQFF
TRBJ2-1 | . | . | TRBV7-9 | TGTGCCAGCAGCCCCCGTACCGGCTACAATGAGCAGTTCTTC | CASSPRTGYNEQFF
TRBJ2-7 | TRBD1 | . | TRBV2 | TGTGCCAGCAGTGAAGCGCTTGGGACAGGGGGTTACGAGCAGTACTTC | CASSEALGTGGYEQYF
TRBJ1-6 | . | . | TRBV7-9 | TGTGCCAGCAGCTTATTTTCAGGGAAGGCACCCCTCCACTTT | CASSLFSGKAPLHF
TRBJ2-7 | TRBD1 | . | TRBV12-3/TRBV12-4 | TGTGCCACCGGACAGGGCTACGAGCAGTACTTC | CATGQGYEQYF
TRBJ2-1 | TRBD2 | . | TRBV6-5 | TGTGCCAGCAGTTCTCAGACTAGCGGGGGGCTATATGAGCAGTTCTTC | CASSSQTSGGLYEQFF
TRBJ2-1 | . | once | TRBV4-1 | TGCGCCAGCAGCCGCCCAGGGGGGAAATACAATGAGCAGTTCTTC | CASSRPGGKYNEQFF
TRBJ1-1 | TRBD1 | once | TRBV7-2 | TGTGCCAGCAGCTCCGTCCAGGGGGCAGGCACTGAAGCTTTCTTT | CASSSVQGAGTEAFF
TRBJ1-6 | TRBD1 | . | TRBV5-4 | TGTGCCAGCAGCTTTCCCGGACAGGGGCCCCTCTCCATCCACTTT | CASSFPGQGPLSIHF
TRBJ1-6 | . | . | TRBV12-3/TRBV12-4 | TGTGCCAGCAGTCAGGGGCCATCACCCCTCCACTTT | CASSQGPSPLHF
TRBJ1-2 | TRBD1 | . | TRBV3-1/TRBV3-2 | TGTGCCAGCAGCCCAAGAACAGGGGGAGGGGGCTACACCTTC | CASSPRTGGGGYTF
TRBJ1-2 | . | few | TRBV6-2/TRBV6-3 | TGTGCCAGCAGTTACCAGGCAGGGGCTAACTATGGCTACACCTTC | CASSYQAGANYGYTF
TRBJ2-7 | . | . | TRBV19 | TGTGCCAGTAGTAACCAACAGGCGACGAGCTCCTACGAGCAGTACTTC | CASSNQQATSSYEQYF
TRBJ2-7 | . | . | TRBV19 | TGTGCCAGTAGTCGACAGTGGGGCTCCTACGAGCAGTACTTC | CASSRQWGSYEQYF
TRBJ1-1 | . | . | TRBV6-5 | TGTGCCAGCAGTTACTCGAGGTATTCCGACACTGAAGCTTTCTTT | CASSYSRYSDTEAFF
TRBJ2-5 | . | . | TRBV9 | TGTGCCAGCAGCGTATGGCAGGGCCCTCAAGAGACCCAGTACTTC | CASSVWQGPQETQYF
TRBJ2-6 | . | once | TRBV19 | TGTGCCAGTACCCCCCAGGGGACTATAAACTCTGGGGCCAACGTTCTGACTTTC | CASTPQGTINSGANVLTF